Each of the 27 T cell receptor beta chains below was sequenced from the same sample in a study of blood T cell repertoires in COVID-19. The table came from immunoSEQ multiplex PCR; TCRdb's copy has only in-frame clones and leaves some out. The sample consists of 200,000 to 250,000 clones, around 90% of them appearing once. The source material was PBMCs or T cells enriched from blood (not recorded which). The receptors derive from a man in his late teens or twenties with acute COVID-19.

This chain joins TRBV27 and TRBJ1-1; 12 bases match TRBD1. The CDR3 has 17 residues. The germline CDR1 and CDR2 sequences are MNHEY and SMNVEV (reference sequence). V shed 4 bases, J shed 4 bases, and the junction held 10 bases outside the gene matches. CDR3 residues: CASSSLGTGGEGTEAFF. In DNA, the CDR3 is TGTGCCAGCAGTTCCCTCGGGACAGGGGGCGAGGGCACTGAAGCTTTCTTT.

The rearrangement uses TRBV18 and TRBJ1-3, with 8 bases identical to TRBD1. J was trimmed by 0 bases and V by 4 bases; bases with no gene match: 11. The CDR3 has 18 amino acids. CDR1 is KGHSH and CDR2 is LQKENI in the germline V gene. The CDR3 region is CASSLLEGTGDSGNTIYF. CDR3 bases: TGTGCCAGCTCACTTCTCGAAGGGACAGGCGACTCTGGAAACACCATATATTTT.

This chain links TRBV4-2 with TRBJ2-7, with D perhaps TRBD1 (5 bases). CDR1 and CDR2 (germline): LGHNA, YNFKEQ. This CDR3 comprises 14 residues. V was clipped by 3 bases and J by 6 bases, with 15 bases between them. The CDR3 nucleotides read TGTGCCAGCAGCCAGGAGACACTGCAGGGCGAGCAGTACTTC. This translates into CASSQETLQGEQYF.

The chain combines TRBV10-3 with TRBJ2-7; weak D call: TRBD1 (6 bases). The CDR3 extends over 14 amino acids. Germline CDR1 reads ENHRY; CDR2 reads SYGVKD. Trimming removed 7 bases at V and 0 bases at J, with 13 bases between. The CDR3 spells CAITTTGPSYEQYF. CDR3 in DNA: TGTGCCATCACGACTACAGGGCCCTCCTACGAGCAGTACTTC.

J is TRBJ2-1 and V is TRBV14; D ambiguous. V was shortened by 0 bases and J by 5 bases, with 11 bases between the two germline ends. The CDR3 contains 15 residues. CDR1 SGHDN and CDR2 FVKESK come from the germline V gene. CDR3 protein: CASSQEPVPHNEQFF. The DNA of the CDR3 is TGTGCCAGCAGCCAAGAACCGGTTCCCCACAATGAGCAGTTCTTC.

V and J are TRBV7-3 and TRBJ2-1; 9 positions agree with TRBD2. Germline V gene sequence: CDR1 SGHTA, CDR2 FQGTGA. The trim removed 3 bases at V and 4 bases at J, leaving 7 bases unmatched. CDR3 length equals 16 residues. CDR3 sequence: CASSFRSSGIYNEQFF. The CDR3 DNA reads TGTGCCAGCAGCTTTCGGTCTAGCGGGATTTACAATGAGCAGTTCTTC.

The chain joins TRBV7-6 to TRBJ2-2; D is unclear. Germline assignment: CDR1 SGHVS and CDR2 FNYEAQ. The length of the CDR3 is 15 residues. Deletions cut 1 base from V and 2 bases from J, with 8 bases between. The DNA for the CDR3 is TGTGCCAGCAGCTTAGGGGCCCCAAACACCGGGGAGCTGTTTTTT. Translation: CASSLGAPNTGELFF.

V gene TRBV19 combines with J gene TRBJ1-1; a weak D match, TRBD1 (6 bases). The CDR3 runs 13 residues. CDR1 is LNHDA and CDR2 is SQIVND in the germline V gene (reference sequence). V lost 7 bases and J lost 6, with 15 bases in between. The CDR3 region has the DNA TGTGCCAGTACCCCTTCCAGGACAGCTGAAGCTTTCTTT. This encodes CASTPSRTAEAFF.

The genes are TRBV12-5 and TRBJ2-4, with 9 bases matching TRBD2. The J segment lost 8 bases and the V segment lost 3 bases, leaving 11 bases of the junction unmatched. CDR3 size: 16 residues. Germline CDR1 is LGHNT and CDR2 is FRNRAP. This CDR3 reads CASGFIISGRGDIQYF. CDR3 sequence (DNA): TGTGCTAGTGGTTTTATAATTAGCGGGAGAGGGGACATTCAGTACTTC.

The chain carries TRBV19 and TRBJ1-5; no definite D call. The CDR3 is 14 residues long. V lost 5 bases to trimming and J lost 0 bases, with 8 bases between them. Germline V gene data show CDR1 as LNHDA and CDR2 as SQIVND (reference sequence). The CDR3 sequence: CASSHSYSNQPQHF. Written as DNA, the CDR3 is TGTGCCAGTAGTCACAGTTATAGCAATCAGCCCCAGCATTTT.

This rearrangement joins TRBV7-9 to TRBJ1-1; 8 bases are shared with TRBD1. V was clipped by 4 bases and J by 6 bases; unmatched bases: 13. The CDR3 is made up of 16 amino acids. Looked up from germline, CDR1 is SEHNR and CDR2 is FQNEAQ (reference sequence). CDR3 loop: CASSSRDRQSGSEAFF. DNA for the CDR3: TGTGCCAGCAGCTCCCGGGACAGGCAAAGCGGCTCTGAAGCTTTCTTT.

The chain joins TRBV30 to TRBJ2-7; 7 nucleotides align to TRBD1. The CDR3 totals 13 residues. Trimming cost V 0 bases and J 6 bases; bases outside gene matches: 5. From germline, CDR1 is GTSNPN and CDR2 SVGIG (reference sequence). CDR3 sequence (DNA): TGTGCCTGGAGTGTAAGGACAGGAATCGAGCAGTACTTC. Its translation: CAWSVRTGIEQYF.

This clone was found once. The chain joins TRBV25-1 to TRBJ1-3, with D possibly TRBD1 on 5 matching bases. The CDR3 runs 15 residues. V lost 3 bases to trimming and J lost 9 bases, with 18 bases between them. In germline, CDR1 is MGHDK, CDR2 SYGVNS. The CDR3 here is CASSDSRRGFRTIYF. The CDR3 region has the DNA TGTGCCAGCAGTGACTCGAGGAGGGGATTTCGCACCATATATTTT.

V and J are TRBV28 and TRBJ2-1; 11 bases are a match to TRBD1. Germline V CDR1 and CDR2: MDHEN, SYDVKM. The CDR3 covers 15 residues. The V segment lost 2 bases and the J segment 9 bases; nucleotides outside the gene matches: 6. The CDR3 DNA reads as TGTGCCAGCAGTTTAAAGAGGACAGGGGGCCGTGAGCAGTTCTTC. Its translation is CASSLKRTGGREQFF.

V and J are TRBV9 and TRBJ2-3, with TRBD2 matching 10 bases. The CDR3 runs 19 residues. After removal of 0 bases from V and 0 bases from J, the junction contained 10 bases not matched to a gene. Per germline, CDR1 SGDLS and CDR2 YYNGEE. CDR3 sequence reads: CASSVERTSGAYSTDTQYF. The DNA of the CDR3 is TGTGCCAGCAGCGTAGAGCGCACTAGCGGGGCTTATAGCACAGATACGCAGTATTTT. Combining the CDR3 with reference TRBV9 and TRBJ2-3 gives the whole variable domain DSGVTQTPKHLITATGQRVTLRCSPRSGDLSVYWYQQSLDQGLQFLIQYYNGEERAKGNILERFSAQQFPDLHSELNLSSLELGDSALYFCASSVERTSGAYSTDTQYFGPGTRLTVL.

The rearrangement links TRBV12-3 or TRBV12-4 to TRBJ1-1, with unresolved D. V was clipped by 7 bases and J by 4 bases, with 10 bases between them. CDR3 length: 12 residues. The CDR3 nucleotides are TGTGCCAGCACTCGAGGGCTCACTGAAGCTTTCTTT. Its protein is CASTRGLTEAFF.

This chain joins TRBV7-2 and TRBJ2-5, with 8 bases fitting TRBD1. Germline V gene sequence: CDR1 SGHTA, CDR2 FQGNSA. Unmatched junction bases numbered 13, after V lost 4 bases and J lost 6 bases. The CDR3 loop spans 16 amino acids. The CDR3 sequence is CASSSLTRQGLKTQYF. CDR3 nucleotides: TGTGCCAGCAGCTCTCTAACCAGACAGGGGTTAAAGACCCAGTACTTC.

The rearrangement joins TRBV6-5 to TRBJ1-5; D is uncertain. The V gene's germline CDR1 is MNHEY and CDR2 SVGAGI. This CDR3 comprises 15 residues. V shed 8 bases and J shed 0 bases, with 14 bases lying between them. CDR3 sequence: CASLRALDSNQPQHF. The CDR3 DNA reads as TGTGCCAGCTTGAGGGCCCTCGATAGCAATCAGCCCCAGCATTTT.

J is TRBJ2-1 and V is TRBV4-1; 7 bases agree with TRBD2. Trimming removed 3 bases from V and 9 bases from J; junction bases left unmatched: 2. The CDR3 totals 12 residues. Germline V gene data show CDR1 as MGHRA and CDR2 as YSYEKL. This CDR3 reads CASSQRESEQFF. In nucleotides, the CDR3 is TGCGCCAGCAGCCAGCGGGAGAGTGAGCAGTTCTTC.

This rearrangement joins TRBV15 to TRBJ2-3; TRBD2 might be the D (5 bases). Germline V gene sequence: CDR1 LNHNV, CDR2 YYDKDF (reference sequence). The CDR3 is 18 residues long. Trimming removed 0 bases from V and 5 bases from J, with 21 bases in between. CDR3 DNA: TGTGCCACCAGCAGAGAGAGAGTGGACTCAGTCCATGGAGATACGCAGTATTTT. Translating gives CATSRERVDSVHGDTQYF.

The genes are TRBV3-1 (or the pseudogene TRBV3-2) and TRBJ2-6; weak D call: TRBD2 (5 bases). The CDR3 sequence is 15 residues long. In germline, CDR1 is LGHDT, CDR2 YNNKEL (reference sequence). The germline V and J ends were trimmed by 4 bases and 1 base, with 8 bases remaining between them. The CDR3 DNA reads as TGTGCCAGCAGCCCACGGGATTCTGGGGCCAACGTCCTGACTTTC. Its protein product is CASSPRDSGANVLTF.

The sample holds one count of this clone. The gene calls are TRBV9 and TRBJ2-3; D gene ambiguous. Trimming cost V 0 bases and J 2 bases, with 10 bases left between them. CDR1 and CDR2 (germline): SGDLS, YYNGEE. CDR3 length: 15 residues. This CDR3 reads CASSVEPTDTDTQYF. The DNA for the CDR3 is TGTGCCAGCAGCGTAGAGCCTACCGACACAGATACGCAGTATTTT.

The chain uses TRBV18 and TRBJ1-4; 7 nucleotides match TRBD1. Germline loops: CDR1 KGHSH, CDR2 LQKENI. The CDR3 is 15 residues long. V lost 0 bases, J lost 8 bases, and 6 bases stayed unmatched. In DNA, the CDR3 is TGTGCCAGCTCACCACCGTGGGCAGGGGGAGAAAAACTGTTTTTT. This codes for CASSPPWAGGEKLFF.

The rearrangement links TRBV28 to TRBJ1-1; D is possibly TRBD1 (6 bases). The CDR3 is 12 amino acids. Germline CDR1 and CDR2: MDHEN and SYDVKM. The V end lost 6 bases, the J end lost 7 bases, and 12 bases lay between the germline ends. This CDR3 is CASSLGGVEAFF. CDR3 sequence (DNA): TGTGCCAGCAGCCTAGGGGGGGTTGAAGCTTTCTTT.

This clone was found a few times. This chain joins TRBV10-3 and TRBJ2-1; the match to TRBD2 covers 10 bases. The CDR3 contains 15 residues. V dropped 6 bases and J dropped 7; count of bases not matched to a gene: 9. CDR1 and CDR2 (germline): ENHRY, SYGVKD. The CDR3 loop reads CAIRTLAGEVNEQFF. CDR3 coding DNA: TGTGCCATCAGGACTCTAGCGGGAGAGGTTAATGAGCAGTTCTTC.

This chain links TRBV5-5 with TRBJ1-2, with 8 nucleotides matching TRBD1. There are 16 residues in the CDR3. Trimming at V came to 4 bases and at J to 6 bases, leaving 14 bases not matched to a gene. The germline V gene has CDR1 SGHKS and CDR2 YYEKEE (reference sequence). In DNA form, the CDR3 reads TGTGCCAGCAGCCGAAACCTACAGGGGGTTCATGATGGCTACACCTTC. This gives the protein CASSRNLQGVHDGYTF.

The chain joins TRBV24-1 to TRBJ2-7; possibly TRBD2 for D (5 bases). Germline V gene lookup returns CDR1 KGHDR and CDR2 SFDVKD. The CDR3 consists of 16 residues. Trimming stripped 2 bases from V and 5 bases from J, with 18 bases between. In DNA form, the CDR3 reads TGTGCCACCAGTGATTATCGGCGGGTCCAACCCGACGAGCAGTACTTC. It yields the protein CATSDYRRVQPDEQYF.